Each of the 16 T cell receptor beta chains below was sequenced from the same sample in a study of blood T cell repertoires in COVID-19. Libraries were prepared by immunoSEQ multiplex PCR; TCRdb keeps only in-frame clonotypes and omits some of them. The sample holds roughly 120,000 clones; roughly 80% are singletons and the top ten take 18%. Source material: peripheral blood. These receptors came from a woman aged 60-75 years with acute or convalescent COVID-19.

The V call is TRBV28, the J call TRBJ1-5, with TRBD1 matching 9 bases. Trimming removed 5 bases from V and 2 bases from J; junction bases left unmatched: 4. From germline, CDR1 is MDHEN and CDR2 SYDVKM. The CDR3 is 15 residues long. This chain's CDR3 is CASSQQGAGNQPQHF. As DNA, the CDR3 is TGTGCCAGCAGTCAACAGGGGGCAGGCAATCAGCCCCAGCATTTT.

V is TRBV5-1 and J is TRBJ1-4; 8 positions agree with TRBD1. Germline loops: CDR1 SGHRS, CDR2 YFSETQ. V gave up 4 bases and J gave up 7 bases; unmatched junction bases: 9. The CDR3 loop spans 15 amino acids. Here the CDR3 DNA reads TGCGCCAGCAGCCCGCAGGGGGCGCAGGGTGAAAAACTGTTTTTT. Protein: CASSPQGAQGEKLFF.

This chain joins TRBV25-1 and TRBJ1-3, with D possibly TRBD1 on 6 matching bases. The CDR3 extends over 14 amino acids. V shed 6 bases and J shed 4 bases, with 13 bases lying between them. Germline assignment: CDR1 MGHDK and CDR2 SYGVNS. CDR3 sequence (DNA): TGTGCCAGCAGGCAAACAGGGCCCGGAAACACCATATATTTT. Protein product: CASRQTGPGNTIYF.

This chain links TRBV12-3 or TRBV12-4 with TRBJ2-7; unclear D gene. CDR3 length equals 13 residues. The germline V and J ends were trimmed by 1 base and 7 bases, with 11 bases remaining between them. The CDR3 reads CASSLGAFWEQYF. The DNA for the CDR3 is TGTGCCAGCAGTTTAGGAGCGTTCTGGGAGCAGTACTTC.

This clone was recorded once. The genes are TRBV4-2 and TRBJ1-2; D is unclear. There are 14 residues in the CDR3. The V gene's germline CDR1 is LGHNA and CDR2 YNFKEQ. Deletions cut 0 bases from V and 6 bases from J, with 11 bases between. The CDR3 DNA reads TGTGCCAGCAGCCAAGAGAAGCTATCTAATGGCTACACCTTC. The encoded protein is CASSQEKLSNGYTF.

The chain uses TRBV4-3 and TRBJ2-3; 11 nucleotides match TRBD2. V shed 0 bases and J 2 bases; nucleotides not matched to a gene: 7. Germline V lookup: CDR1 LGHNA, CDR2 YSLEER. The CDR3 is 18 amino acids. The CDR3 spells CASSQDILAGGLTDTQYF. CDR3 bases: TGCGCCAGCAGCCAAGATATCCTAGCGGGAGGACTCACAGATACGCAGTATTTT.

The chain recombines TRBV14 with TRBJ1-2; D is unresolved. Germline CDR1 SGHDN, CDR2 FVKESK. Trimming cost V 1 base and J 5 bases, with 8 bases left between them. There are 13 residues in the CDR3. DNA for the CDR3: TGTGCCAGCAGCCAAGTCTCGGGATATGGCTACACCTTC. Amino acids: CASSQVSGYGYTF.

This sequence joins TRBV27 and TRBJ2-7, with 7 bases aligning to TRBD1. This CDR3 is built from 15 residues. V lost 6 bases and J lost 3; bases outside the gene matches: 11. Germline V gene sequence: CDR1 MNHEY, CDR2 SMNVEV (reference sequence). The CDR3 region has the DNA TGTGCCAGCAGAGTGGCCTCAGGGGGAATCTACGAGCAGTACTTC. This codes for CASRVASGGIYEQYF.

This chain uses TRBV19 with TRBJ2-2; D is uncertain. The CDR3 consists of 13 residues. V was clipped by 10 bases and J by 0 bases, with 9 bases between them. Germline V gives CDR1 LNHDA, CDR2 SQIVND (reference sequence). CDR3 protein: CATARANTGELFF. As DNA, the CDR3 is TGTGCCACCGCACGCGCGAACACCGGGGAGCTGTTTTTT. The complete variable domain, with remaining parts taken from reference TRBV19 and TRBJ2-2, reads DGGITQSPKYLFRKEGQNVTLSCEQNLNHDAMYWYRQDPGQGLRLIYYSQIVNDFQKGDIAEGYSVSREKKESFPLTVTSAQKNPTAFYLCATARANTGELFFGEGSRLTVL.

V is TRBV28 and J is TRBJ1-1, with a tentative D call TRBD1 (6 bases). V was shortened by 6 bases and J by 6 bases, with 17 bases between the two germline ends. Germline lookup yields CDR1 MDHEN and CDR2 SYDVKM. The CDR3 spans 14 residues. The DNA for the CDR3 is TGTGCCAGCAGCAATACAGGGCTGCGGGCTGAAGCTTTCTTT. As protein: CASSNTGLRAEAFF.

The chain combines TRBV3-1 (or the pseudogene TRBV3-2) with TRBJ2-5, with D uncertain. Germline V gene lookup returns CDR1 LGHDT and CDR2 YNNKEL (reference sequence). The ends were cut back, 3 bases at V and 1 base at J, with 9 bases in the middle. The CDR3 has 14 amino acids. The CDR3 sequence is CASSQAEIQETQYF. In DNA form, the CDR3 reads TGTGCCAGCAGCCAGGCGGAGATCCAAGAGACCCAGTACTTC.

This sequence joins TRBV7-2 and TRBJ2-1, with unresolved D. Trimming took 5 bases from V and 5 from J, leaving 10 bases between them. In germline, CDR1 is SGHTA, CDR2 FQGNSA. This CDR3 comprises 13 residues. The CDR3, as DNA: TGTGCCAGCAGCCTTGGGCTTAACAATGAGCAGTTCTTC. It encodes CASSLGLNNEQFF.

The sample holds one count of this clone. As DNA, the CDR3 is TGTGCCAGCAATTTGGCGGGGGGTACAGATACGCAGTATTTT. Amino acids: CASNLAGGTDTQYF. The chain couples TRBV6-5 to TRBJ2-3; 8 bases agree with TRBD2. Germline V lookup: CDR1 MNHEY, CDR2 SVGAGI. V gave up 7 bases and J gave up 3 bases; unmatched junction bases: 6. The CDR3 extends over 14 amino acids.

The J gene is TRBJ2-1, the V gene TRBV23-1; no clear D gene. TRBV23-1 is reported as an ORF; its role is uncertain. The CDR3 contains 14 residues. Trimming removed 4 bases at V and 6 bases at J, with 13 bases between. The CDR3 coding sequence is TGCGCCAGCAGTCGTTCTCGTCTAAGCAATGAGCAGTTCTTC. Translating gives CASSRSRLSNEQFF.

The genes are TRBV7-9 and TRBJ2-3; maybe TRBD2 (6 bases). Trimming removed 1 base from V and 14 bases from J, with 13 bases in between. Germline CDR1 SEHNR, CDR2 FQNEAQ (reference sequence). The CDR3 sequence is 12 residues long. In DNA form, the CDR3 reads TGTGCCAGCAGCTTAGGCGGGCCGGAGGGGTATTTT. Amino acid sequence: CASSLGGPEGYF.

This clone was counted only a few times. The V gene is TRBV27, the J gene TRBJ2-1; 7 positions agree with TRBD1. Germline assignment: CDR1 MNHEY and CDR2 SMNVEV (reference sequence). V was pared by 3 bases and J by 7 bases, with 21 bases of the junction left unmatched. The CDR3 totals 19 residues. The CDR3 loop is CASSFGNSGQQGLRNEQFF. CDR3 DNA sequence: TGTGCCAGCAGTTTCGGAAACTCGGGCCAACAGGGGTTGAGGAATGAGCAGTTCTTC.